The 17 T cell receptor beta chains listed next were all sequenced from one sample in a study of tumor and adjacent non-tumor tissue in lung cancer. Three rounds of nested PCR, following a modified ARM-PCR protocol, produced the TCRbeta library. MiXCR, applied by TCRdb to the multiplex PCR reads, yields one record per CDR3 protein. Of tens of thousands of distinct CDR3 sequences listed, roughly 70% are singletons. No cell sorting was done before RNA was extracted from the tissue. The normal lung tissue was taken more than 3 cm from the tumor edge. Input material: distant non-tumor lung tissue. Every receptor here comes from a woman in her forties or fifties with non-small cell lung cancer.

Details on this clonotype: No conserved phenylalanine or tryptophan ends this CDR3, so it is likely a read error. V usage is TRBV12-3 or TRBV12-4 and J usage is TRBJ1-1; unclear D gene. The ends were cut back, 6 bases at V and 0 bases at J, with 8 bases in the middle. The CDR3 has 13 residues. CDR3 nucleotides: TGTGCCAGCAGCCAGACGCTGAACACTGAAGCTTTCTCT. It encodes CASSQTLNTEAFS.

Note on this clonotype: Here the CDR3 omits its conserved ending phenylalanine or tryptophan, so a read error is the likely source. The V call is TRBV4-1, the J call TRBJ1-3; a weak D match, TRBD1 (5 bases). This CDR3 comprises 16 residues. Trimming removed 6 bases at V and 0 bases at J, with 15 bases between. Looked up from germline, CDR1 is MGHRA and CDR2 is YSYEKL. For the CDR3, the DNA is TGCGCCAGCAGTCAAAGGAGGGGTACCTCTGGAAACACCATATATTCT. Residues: CASSQRRGTSGNTIYS.

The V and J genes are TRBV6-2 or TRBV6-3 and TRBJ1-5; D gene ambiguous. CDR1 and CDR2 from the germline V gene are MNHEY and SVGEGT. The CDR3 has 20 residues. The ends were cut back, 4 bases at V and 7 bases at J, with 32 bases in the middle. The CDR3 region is CASSFESAVYVSGHNQPQHF. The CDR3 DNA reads TGTGCCAGCAGTTTCGAATCTGCGGTATATGTCAGCGGTCATAACCAGCCCCAGCATTTT.

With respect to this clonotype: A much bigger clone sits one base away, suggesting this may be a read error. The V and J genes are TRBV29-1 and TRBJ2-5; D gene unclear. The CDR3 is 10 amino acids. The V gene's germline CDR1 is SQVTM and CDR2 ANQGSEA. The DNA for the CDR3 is TGCAGCGCTACGAGCCCGAGGACCCTATTC. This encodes CSATSPRTLF. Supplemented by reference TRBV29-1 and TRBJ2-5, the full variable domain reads SAVISQKPSRDICQRGTSLTIQCQVDSQVTMMFWYRQQPGQSLTLIATANQGSEATYESGFVIDKFPISRPNLTFSTLTVSNMSPEDSSIYLCSATSPRTLFGPGTRLLVL.

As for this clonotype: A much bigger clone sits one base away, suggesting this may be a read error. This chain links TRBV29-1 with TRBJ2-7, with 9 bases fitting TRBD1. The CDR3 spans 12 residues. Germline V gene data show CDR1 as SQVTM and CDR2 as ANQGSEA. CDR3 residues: CSVWGQGYGQYF. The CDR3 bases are TGCAGCGTGTGGGGACAGGGCTACGGGCAGTACTTC.

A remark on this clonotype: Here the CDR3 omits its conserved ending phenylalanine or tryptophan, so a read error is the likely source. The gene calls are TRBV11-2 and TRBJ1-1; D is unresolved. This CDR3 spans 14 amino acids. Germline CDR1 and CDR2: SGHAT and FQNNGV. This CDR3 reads CTSRFAGKNTEAFY. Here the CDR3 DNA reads TGTACCAGCAGGTTCGCGGGAAAGAACACTGAAGCTTTCTAT.

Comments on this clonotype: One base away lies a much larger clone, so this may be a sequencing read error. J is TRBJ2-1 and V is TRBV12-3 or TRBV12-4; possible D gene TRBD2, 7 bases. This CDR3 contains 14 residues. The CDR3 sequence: CASSFGGAPNKQFF. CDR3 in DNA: TGTGCCAGCAGTTTTGGGGGGGCGCCCAATAAGCAGTTCTTC.

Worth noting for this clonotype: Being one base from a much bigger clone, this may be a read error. The CDR3 loop reads CSVRSYRVFPSEQYF. CDR3 DNA sequence: TGCAGTGTTAGATCCTACAGGGTCTTCCCCAGTGAGCAGTACTTC. V usage is TRBV20-1 and J usage is TRBJ2-7, with D perhaps TRBD1 (6 bases). This CDR3 has 15 amino acids. The V gene's germline CDR1 is DFQATT and CDR2 SNEGSKA (reference sequence).

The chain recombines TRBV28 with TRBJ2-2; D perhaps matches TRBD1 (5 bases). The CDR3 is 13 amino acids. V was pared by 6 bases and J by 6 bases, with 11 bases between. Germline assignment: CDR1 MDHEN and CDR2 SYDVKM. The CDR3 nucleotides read TGTGCCAGCAGGTTCCAGGGTTCCGGGGAGCTGTTTTTT. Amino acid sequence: CASRFQGSGELFF. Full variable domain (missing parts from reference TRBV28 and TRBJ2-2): DVKVTQSSRYLVKRTGEKVFLECVQDMDHENMFWYRQDPGLGLRLIYFSYDVKMKEKGDIPEGYSVSREKKERFSLILESASTNQTSMYLCASRFQGSGELFFGEGSRLTVL.

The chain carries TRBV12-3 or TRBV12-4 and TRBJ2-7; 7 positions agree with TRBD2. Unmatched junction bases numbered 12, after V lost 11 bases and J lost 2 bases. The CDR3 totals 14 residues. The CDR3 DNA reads TGTGCCGACAGTGTCGGGGGGACTCCCTACGAGCAGTACTTC. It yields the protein CADSVGGTPYEQYF.

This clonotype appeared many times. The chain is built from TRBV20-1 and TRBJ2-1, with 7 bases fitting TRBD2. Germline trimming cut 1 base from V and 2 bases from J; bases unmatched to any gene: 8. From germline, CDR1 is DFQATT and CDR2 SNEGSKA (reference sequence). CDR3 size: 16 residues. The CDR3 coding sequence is TGCAGTGCTAGAGTTTTTGAGGGAGGGCCCTACAATGAGCAGTTCTTC. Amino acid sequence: CSARVFEGGPYNEQFF.

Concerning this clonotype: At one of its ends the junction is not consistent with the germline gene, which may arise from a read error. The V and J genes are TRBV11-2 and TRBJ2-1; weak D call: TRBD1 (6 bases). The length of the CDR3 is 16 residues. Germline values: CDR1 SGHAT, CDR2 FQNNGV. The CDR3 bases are TGCGACAGCAGCTTAGTCTCCCAGGGGTTCCACAATGAGCAGTTCTTC. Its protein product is CDSSLVSQGFHNEQFF.

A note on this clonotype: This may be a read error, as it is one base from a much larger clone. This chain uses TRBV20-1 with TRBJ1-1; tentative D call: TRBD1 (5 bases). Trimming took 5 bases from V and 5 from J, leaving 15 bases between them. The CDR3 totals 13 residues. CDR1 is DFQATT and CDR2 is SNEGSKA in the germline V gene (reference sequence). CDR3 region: CSAPEGRETEAFF. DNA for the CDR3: TGCAGTGCTCCCGAGGGACGTGAGACTGAAGCTTTCTTT.

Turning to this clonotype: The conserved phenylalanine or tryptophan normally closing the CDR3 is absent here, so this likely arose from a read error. CDR3 residues: CTSTIATGADTQYS. In DNA form, the CDR3 reads TGTACCAGCACCATAGCTACAGGGGCTGATACGCAGTATTCT. The rearrangement uses TRBV11-1 and TRBJ2-3; 7 bases fit TRBD1. The CDR3 runs to 14 residues. CDR1 is SGHAT, CDR2 FQDESV, per germline (reference sequence).

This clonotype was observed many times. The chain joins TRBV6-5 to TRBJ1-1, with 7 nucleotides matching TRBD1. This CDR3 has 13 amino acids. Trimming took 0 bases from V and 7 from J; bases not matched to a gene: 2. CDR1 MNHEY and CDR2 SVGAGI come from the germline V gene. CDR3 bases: TGTGCCAGCAGTTACTCGACAGGGTATGAAGCTTTCTTT. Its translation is CASSYSTGYEAFF.

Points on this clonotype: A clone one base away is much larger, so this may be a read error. The CDR3 nucleotides are TGCGCCAGCAGCCAAGATATGGCGCTGGAGGCCCAGTACTTC. It codes for CASSQDMALEAQYF. The chain combines TRBV4-3 with TRBJ2-5; TRBD2 is a possible D gene (5 bases). The ends were cut back, 0 bases at V and 9 bases at J, with 14 bases in the middle. This CDR3 region has 14 residues. The germline gives CDR1 LGHNA, CDR2 YSLEER.

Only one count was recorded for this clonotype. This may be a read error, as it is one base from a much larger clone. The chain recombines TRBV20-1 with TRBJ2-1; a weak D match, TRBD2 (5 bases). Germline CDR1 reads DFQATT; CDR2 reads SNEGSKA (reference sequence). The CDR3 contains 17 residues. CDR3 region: CSARDLFEGTEYNGQFF. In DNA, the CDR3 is TGCAGTGCTAGAGATCTCTTTGAGGGCACCGAATACAATGGGCAGTTCTTC.